This T cell receptor beta chain was recorded in a study of technical replicates of blood from a few donors. To note about this clone: Other DNA variants within this sample encode the same CDR3.

This CDR3 spans 15 amino acids. The V gene's germline CDR1 is SGHAT and CDR2 FQNNGV. The V and J ends lost 0 bases and 1 base, in that order; junction bases with no gene match: 3. Measured with immunoSEQ multiplex PCR; TCRdb has only the in-frame clones, and not every one. The profile shows 80,000 to 100,000 clones, approximately 96% of them singletons. The specimen sequenced was T cells isolated from PBMCs. The J gene is TRBJ2-7, the V gene TRBV11-2; TRBD2 agrees at 7 bases. This receptor was taken from a human donor in good health. The chain's CDR3 is CASSLEASGSYEQYF. The CDR3 nucleotides are TGTGCCAGCAGCTTAGAGGCTAGCGGATCCTACGAGCAGTACTTC.